Listed below are T cell receptor beta chains from one sample, sequenced in a study of blood T cell repertoires in COVID-19. Assay: immunoSEQ multiplex PCR; the TCRdb copy retains only in-frame clones and omits some. Of some 130,000 clones in the sample, about 88% were seen once. The sample comprised peripheral blood. These receptor sequences come from a woman aged 80 or older with acute or convalescent COVID-19. The CDR3 runs from the conserved cysteine through the conserved F or W. Each record gives: D gene, clone size, V gene, J gene, CDR3 protein, CDR3 DNA. The D gene is left open where the match is weak. Rows give clone size only sometimes, using once, few, many, or a class for an expanded clone.

>TRBD1|-|TRBV5-4|TRBJ2-7
CASSHSVDRVHEQYF
TGTGCCAGCAGTCACTCTGTGGACAGGGTACACGAGCAGTACTTC
>-|-|TRBV6-5|TRBJ2-7
CASSYTRSTGTYEQYF
TGTGCCAGCAGTTACACCCGCTCGACAGGTACCTACGAGCAGTACTTC
>TRBD1|-|TRBV7-2|TRBJ1-3
CASSLATGTGNTIYF
TGTGCCAGCAGCTTAGCGACAGGGACTGGAAACACCATATATTTT
>-|once|TRBV7-2|TRBJ1-4
CASSFDGSHEKLFF
TGTGCCAGCAGCTTCGACGGGAGTCATGAAAAACTGTTTTTT
>TRBD1|-|TRBV7-9|TRBJ1-3
CASSWQGASGNTIYF
TGTGCCAGCAGCTGGCAGGGGGCCTCTGGAAACACCATATATTTT
>TRBD1|-|TRBV10-3|TRBJ2-3
CAISEPGGDTQYF
TGTGCCATCAGTGAGCCAGGGGGAGATACGCAGTATTTT
>-|-|TRBV7-2|TRBJ1-1
CASSPQGRTEAFF
TGTGCCAGCAGCCCCCAGGGGCGGACTGAAGCTTTCTTT
>-|-|TRBV5-5|TRBJ1-2
CASMGGRDYGYTF
TGTGCCAGCATGGGGGGGCGAGACTATGGCTACACCTTC
>TRBD1|-|TRBV19|TRBJ1-5
CASSIGQGPGRDQPQHF
TGTGCCAGTAGTATTGGACAGGGGCCTGGCAGAGATCAGCCCCAGCATTTT
>TRBD1|-|TRBV7-2|TRBJ1-1
CASGTGNTEAFF
TGTGCCAGCGGGACAGGGAACACTGAAGCTTTCTTT
>TRBD2|-|TRBV9|TRBJ2-1
CASSVPTSGGSSYNEQFF
TGTGCCAGCAGCGTACCTACTAGCGGGGGGAGCTCCTACAATGAGCAGTTCTTC
>TRBD1|-|TRBV6-2/TRBV6-3|TRBJ2-4
CASSAWDRVFAKNIQYF
TGTGCCAGCAGTGCCTGGGACAGGGTGTTCGCCAAAAACATTCAGTACTTC
>-|-|TRBV9|TRBJ1-1
CASSVVRVANTEAFF
TGTGCCAGCAGCGTAGTTCGGGTGGCGAACACTGAAGCTTTCTTT
>-|-|TRBV7-2|TRBJ2-1
CASSLISVEQFF
TGTGCCAGCAGCTTAATTAGTGTTGAGCAGTTCTTC
>-|once|TRBV7-9|TRBJ2-7
CASSFGNHEQYF
TGTGCCAGCAGCTTCGGGAACCACGAGCAGTACTTC
>-|-|TRBV19|TRBJ2-1
CASSIGTNNEQFF
TGTGCCAGTAGTATAGGGACTAACAATGAGCAGTTCTTC
>-|-|TRBV21-1|TRBJ1-5
CASSNGTSNQPQHF
TGTGCCAGCAGCAACGGGACAAGCAATCAGCCCCAGCATTTT
>-|-|TRBV15|TRBJ2-2
CATSRDFQGNWELFF
TGTGCCACCAGCAGAGACTTTCAGGGGAACTGGGAGCTGTTTTTT
>TRBD2|-|TRBV19|TRBJ2-1
CASSWASGVGEQFF
TGTGCCAGTAGTTGGGCTAGCGGGGTGGGGGAGCAGTTCTTC
>TRBD1|-|TRBV6-5|TRBJ2-2
CASSTDRGNTGELFF
TGTGCCAGCAGCACCGACAGGGGAAACACCGGGGAGCTGTTTTTT
>-|-|TRBV7-2|TRBJ2-5
CASSSQETQYF
TGTGCCAGCAGCTCTCAAGAGACCCAGTACTTC
>TRBD2|-|TRBV15|TRBJ2-2
CATSREGTRSTGELFF
TGTGCCACCAGCAGAGAAGGGACTAGAAGTACCGGGGAGCTGTTTTTT
>TRBD1|-|TRBV6-2/TRBV6-3|TRBJ1-2
CASSYSRDRSNYGYTF
TGTGCCAGCAGTTACTCCCGGGACAGATCTAACTATGGCTACACCTTC
>TRBD1|-|TRBV15|TRBJ1-5
CATSRGQGAGNQPQHF
TGTGCCACCAGCAGAGGACAGGGGGCCGGCAATCAGCCCCAGCATTTT
>-|-|TRBV6-5|TRBJ1-6
CASSLGAGYSPLHF
TGTGCCAGCAGTTTGGGGGCTGGTTATTCACCCCTCCACTTT
>TRBD1|-|TRBV18|TRBJ1-4
CASSPDRQNEKLFF
TGTGCCAGCTCACCGGACAGGCAGAATGAAAAACTGTTTTTT
>TRBD1|-|TRBV19|TRBJ1-2
CASSQDRANYGYTF
TGTGCCAGTAGCCAGGACAGGGCTAACTATGGCTACACCTTC
>-|-|TRBV7-2|TRBJ1-2
CASSRDTFSVGYTF
TGTGCCAGCAGCCGGGACACCTTTTCAGTAGGCTACACCTTC
>-|-|TRBV2|TRBJ1-5
CASTAGYGQPQHF
TGTGCCAGCACAGCGGGGTATGGTCAGCCCCAGCATTTT
>-|-|TRBV7-9|TRBJ2-3
CASSLTGQSTDTQYF
TGTGCCAGCAGCTTAACTGGACAGAGCACAGATACGCAGTATTTT
>TRBD1|-|TRBV7-2|TRBJ1-2
CASGPTTGLSYGYTF
TGTGCCAGCGGCCCAACGACAGGGCTTAGCTATGGCTACACCTTC
>-|-|TRBV2|TRBJ1-1
CASSIQGEGAEAFF
TGTGCCAGCAGTATACAGGGTGAAGGGGCTGAAGCTTTCTTT
>TRBD1|-|TRBV30|TRBJ1-6
CAWKWGQGYYNSPLHF
TGTGCCTGGAAGTGGGGACAGGGCTATTATAATTCACCCCTCCACTTT
>TRBD2|-|TRBV5-4|TRBJ2-7
CASSAWDSGGPEQYF
TGTGCCAGCAGCGCCTGGGATAGCGGGGGGCCCGAGCAGTACTTC